The clone carrying this TCR beta chain was counted only a few times. How the authors handled the data: Counts of nucleated cells, estimated from reference gene primer amplification, were obtained. This table comes from immunoSEQ multiplex PCR, and its TCRdb copy is limited to in-frame clones, with some not included. That table furnishes V, J and clone size, whereas the DNA furnished D and trimming. The sample holds around 180,000 clones; 88% are singletons and the top ten take about 4.4%. The sample comes from a study of blood T cell repertoires in COVID-19. The ends were cut back, 6 bases at V and 0 bases at J, with 9 bases in the middle. Germline CDR1 is MNHEY and CDR2 is SVGEGT. The CDR3 runs 15 residues.

Sequenced input: peripheral blood. The chain combines TRBV6-2 or TRBV6-3 with TRBJ2-6; the D gene is possibly TRBD1 (5 bases). The receptor's source is a human donor in a cohort sampled during active COVID-19. Here the CDR3 reads CASSGHISGANVLTF. The CDR3 bases are TGTGCCAGCAGCGGACACATCTCTGGGGCCAACGTCCTGACTTTC.